This TCR beta chain was captured in a study of response to subunit inactivated influenza vaccine. Per germline, CDR1 LNHDA and CDR2 SQIVND (reference sequence). This CDR3 is 14 amino acids long. V shed 3 bases and J shed 1 base, with 6 bases lying between them. TCRdb passed the RT-PCR reads through MiXCR, listing each CDR3 protein once. The sample consists of 550,000 to 650,000 distinct CDR3 sequences, roughly 12% of them appearing once. The source material was PBMCs from blood, sampled on the day of vaccination. This receptor was taken from a man aged 50 to 60 who received an inactivated influenza vaccine. The genes are TRBV19 and TRBJ2-2; D is perhaps TRBD2 (5 bases). CDR3 coding DNA: TGTGCCAGTAGTATTGGAGGGAACACCGGGGAGCTGTTTTTT. As protein: CASSIGGNTGELFF.